This T cell receptor (beta chain) was retrieved from a study of Graves' ophthalmopathy and Graves' hyperthyroidism. RNA transcripts were the source from which TCR beta CDR3 regions were amplified. First-round RT-PCR used HTBI primers; second-round multiplex PCR followed. From the multiplex PCR reads, TCRdb called clonotypes with MiXCR, one entry per CDR3 protein. The sample contains 620,000 or so distinct CDR3 sequences, 22% of which appear only once. This clonotype has a handful of counts. This TCR was sampled from a woman under 30 with stable Graves' hyperthyroidism. Some clones in this sample may be carry-over from other donors' samples. Sample: peripheral blood.

For the CDR3, the DNA is TGTGCCAGCAGGAGGGGGGCAGCCGAGCAGTACTTC. Translation: CASRRGAAEQYF. This sequence joins TRBV12-3 or TRBV12-4 and TRBJ2-7; D might be TRBD1 or TRBD2, each matching 6 bases. Trimming cost V 6 bases and J 6 bases, with 12 bases left between them. CDR3 size: 12 residues.